The 26 T cell receptor beta chains below were found in one sample sequenced in a study of shared clonotypes between healthy human individuals. Method: immunoSEQ multiplex PCR; TCRdb's copy keeps in-frame clones and lacks some. This sample has 1 million to 1.3 million clones, with 75% to 85% found just once. Sequences were obtained from memory CD4+ T cells from PBMCs. Indicated subset: CD45RA-negative fraction. All receptors derive from a man aged 18 to 30 in good health. Some clones in this sample may be carry-over from other donors' samples.

The DNA for the CDR3 is TGTGCCAGCAGGAGTCCGGGGGGTAACTATGGCTACACCTTC. It yields the protein CASRSPGGNYGYTF. The chain recombines TRBV2 with TRBJ1-2; weak D call: TRBD1 (5 bases). CDR1 and CDR2 from the germline V gene are SNHLY and FYNNEI. CDR3 size: 14 residues. The germline V and J ends were trimmed by 6 bases and 1 base, with 12 bases remaining between them.

The chain employs TRBV6-6 and TRBJ2-4; no firm D call. The CDR3 has 14 residues. The V gene's germline CDR1 is MNHNY and CDR2 SVGAGI (reference sequence). V lost 6 bases and J lost 1, with 10 bases in between. The CDR3, as DNA: TGTGCCAGCAGAGGGCTAGGGGCCAAAAACATTCAGTACTTC. It translates to CASRGLGAKNIQYF.

This clone was found once. The chain has TRBV5-5 and TRBJ1-1, with unresolved D. Germline assignment: CDR1 SGHKS and CDR2 YYEKEE (reference sequence). Trimming pared 7 bases from V and 1 base from J, leaving 8 bases between. The CDR3 length is 12 residues. In nucleotides, the CDR3 is TGTGCCAGCTCCAAAACGAACACTGAAGCTTTCTTT. Encoded protein: CASSKTNTEAFF.

The rearrangement links TRBV5-1 to TRBJ2-5, with D possibly being TRBD1 or TRBD2 (5 bases each). Per germline, CDR1 SGHRS and CDR2 YFSETQ. CDR3 length: 15 residues. Trimming took 4 bases from V and 1 from J, leaving 14 bases between them. CDR3 residues: CASSLSAGAQETQYF. CDR3 sequence (DNA): TGCGCCAGCAGCCTAAGTGCCGGGGCCCAAGAGACCCAGTACTTC.

This chain connects TRBV9 to TRBJ2-2; D gene uncertain. Germline CDR1 reads SGDLS; CDR2 reads YYNGEE. V was pared by 3 bases and J by 8 bases, with 23 bases between. The CDR3 loop spans 17 amino acids. CDR3 region: CASSARRVGYHGGELFF. CDR3 DNA sequence: TGTGCCAGCAGCGCCCGTCGGGTGGGCTACCACGGAGGGGAGCTGTTTTTT.

The V and J genes are TRBV7-9 and TRBJ2-7, with D possibly being TRBD2 (6 bases). In germline, CDR1 is SEHNR, CDR2 FQNEAQ (reference sequence). The CDR3 contains 16 residues. Deletions cut 5 bases from V and 2 bases from J, with 19 bases between. CDR3 nucleotide sequence: TGTGCCAGCAGCCCGGGTGGTAGCGGTGATGCCTACGAGCAGTACTTC. Encoded protein: CASSPGGSGDAYEQYF.

The genes are TRBV30 and TRBJ2-1, with 11 bases lining up with TRBD2. V lost 0 bases and J lost 5; bases outside the gene matches: 12. Germline assignment: CDR1 GTSNPN and CDR2 SVGIG (reference sequence). The CDR3 is 18 residues long. CDR3 residues: CAWSVGLSTSGTHNEQFF. CDR3 nucleotides: TGTGCCTGGAGTGTAGGACTGTCGACTAGCGGGACCCACAATGAGCAGTTCTTC.

This clone was counted once. This chain uses TRBV18 with TRBJ1-1, with 8 positions matching TRBD1. J was trimmed by 0 bases and V by 6 bases; bases with no gene match: 24. In germline, CDR1 is KGHSH, CDR2 LQKENI. This CDR3 has 21 residues. CDR3 amino acids: CASSPGLGTGLTTTLNTEAFF. CDR3 bases: TGTGCCAGCTCCCCCGGTTTGGGGACAGGTCTTACAACAACTTTGAACACTGAAGCTTTCTTT.

V and J are TRBV28 and TRBJ2-1; 11 bases map to TRBD1. This CDR3 is built from 15 residues. V gave up 3 bases and J gave up 6 bases; unmatched junction bases: 4. Germline V gene sequence: CDR1 MDHEN, CDR2 SYDVKM. The CDR3 DNA reads TGTGCCAGCAGTTTGTGGACAGGGGGCGGCAATGAGCAGTTCTTC. Its translation: CASSLWTGGGNEQFF.

This clone was seen only a few times. V and J are TRBV29-1 and TRBJ2-5; TRBD2 agrees at 7 bases. The CDR3 runs to 14 residues. Trimming cost V 6 bases and J 0 bases; bases outside gene matches: 7. The germline V gene encodes CDR1 SQVTM and CDR2 ANQGSEA. The CDR3 nucleotides read TGCAGCGTGAGGGGAGGGGACGACCAAGAGACCCAGTACTTC. It specifies CSVRGGDDQETQYF. Using reference TRBV29-1 and TRBJ2-5 for the parts outside the CDR3, the full variable domain is SAVISQKPSRDICQRGTSLTIQCQVDSQVTMMFWYRQQPGQSLTLIATANQGSEATYESGFVIDKFPISRPNLTFSTLTVSNMSPEDSSIYLCSVRGGDDQETQYFGPGTRLLVL.

The chain employs TRBV5-5 and TRBJ2-1; D remains unclear. V lost 2 bases to trimming and J lost 1 base, with 7 bases between them. The CDR3 extends over 14 amino acids. The V gene's germline CDR1 is SGHKS and CDR2 YYEKEE (reference sequence). CDR3: CASSFSGSYNEQFF. Written as DNA, the CDR3 is TGTGCCAGCAGCTTCTCCGGATCCTACAATGAGCAGTTCTTC.

The chain has TRBV11-2 and TRBJ2-7, with no clear D. V shed 6 bases and J shed 6 bases, with 15 bases lying between them. This CDR3 is built from 13 residues. Germline-derived CDR1 and CDR2 are SGHAT and FQNNGV. The CDR3 coding sequence is TGTGCCAGCAGGCAGCTATCAGGAGCCGAGCAGTACTTC. It translates to CASRQLSGAEQYF.

This clone was picked up a small number of times. V and J are TRBV6-1 and TRBJ1-5; TRBD1 matches at 7 bases. CDR3 length: 14 amino acids. V shed 3 bases and J 6 bases; nucleotides not matched to a gene: 5. Germline V gives CDR1 MNHNS, CDR2 SASEGT. The CDR3 sequence: CASSDQGVGQPQHF. The CDR3 DNA reads as TGTGCCAGCAGTGACCAGGGGGTTGGTCAGCCCCAGCATTTT.

This clone has a count of ten or more. The sample contains more than one DNA sequence encoding this CDR3. The gene calls are TRBV27 and TRBJ1-2, with D unresolved. The CDR3 is 13 amino acids. In germline, CDR1 is MNHEY, CDR2 SMNVEV (reference sequence). Trimming stripped 2 bases from V and 7 bases from J, with 11 bases between. The CDR3 sequence: CASSLNGQLGYTF. CDR3 nucleotide sequence: TGTGCCAGCAGTTTAAACGGCCAGCTTGGCTACACCTTC.

The chain uses TRBV5-1 and TRBJ1-1, with TRBD1 matching 11 bases. V shed 3 bases and J 4 bases; nucleotides not matched to a gene: 5. The CDR3 totals 15 residues. Germline-derived CDR1 and CDR2 are SGHRS and YFSETQ. CDR3 nucleotide sequence: TGCGCCAGCAGCTCCGGGACAGGGGGTTCCACTGAAGCTTTCTTT. It yields the protein CASSSGTGGSTEAFF.

This clone was found once. This rearrangement joins TRBV28 to TRBJ2-2; D is perhaps TRBD1 (5 bases). This CDR3 is 17 amino acids long. Trimming removed 7 bases at V and 1 base at J, with 19 bases between. Germline lookup yields CDR1 MDHEN and CDR2 SYDVKM. CDR3 sequence reads: CASMPSSPRGNTGELFF. The CDR3 DNA reads as TGTGCCAGCATGCCCTCCTCACCTAGGGGGAACACCGGGGAGCTGTTTTTT.

This clone was counted between two and nine times. The sample has other DNA sequences that encode this CDR3 too. The J gene is TRBJ2-5, the V gene TRBV20-1, with D hard to call. Germline loops: CDR1 DFQATT, CDR2 SNEGSKA (reference sequence). The CDR3 sequence is 11 residues long. The germline V and J ends were trimmed by 2 bases and 5 bases, with 6 bases remaining between them. CDR3 coding DNA: TGCAGTGCTAGACTAGGGGAGACCCAGTACTTC. It translates to CSARLGETQYF.

This clone occurred once. J is TRBJ2-7 and V is TRBV6-5, with D perhaps matching TRBD2 (5 bases). CDR1 is MNHEY, CDR2 SVGAGI, per germline. The CDR3 is 13 amino acids. Trimming removed 6 bases at V and 3 bases at J, with 12 bases between. CDR3 in amino acids: CASRRGFRYEQYF. For the CDR3, the DNA is TGTGCCAGCAGACGCGGGTTCCGCTACGAGCAGTACTTC.

This chain links TRBV6-5 with TRBJ2-2; D is ambiguous. Per the germline V gene, CDR1 is MNHEY and CDR2 is SVGAGI. V was clipped by 0 bases and J by 6 bases, with 11 bases between them. The CDR3 consists of 15 residues. CDR3 loop: CASSYSMLGAGELFF. CDR3 sequence (DNA): TGTGCCAGCAGTTACTCGATGTTAGGTGCCGGGGAGCTGTTTTTT.

The V gene is TRBV30, the J gene TRBJ2-4, with TRBD1 identical over 8 bases. V trimming: 1 base; J trimming: 1 base; junction bases outside the gene matches: 6. CDR3 length equals 16 residues. Germline loops: CDR1 GTSNPN, CDR2 SVGIG (reference sequence). In DNA, the CDR3 is TGTGCCTGGAGTGCAGGGGGCGATGGGGCCAAAAACATTCAGTACTTC. It yields the protein CAWSAGGDGAKNIQYF.

This CDR3 reads CASSPGSGAGGNTIYF. In DNA, the CDR3 is TGCGCCAGCAGCCCCGGGTCGGGGGCAGGTGGAAACACCATATATTTT. The chain joins TRBV5-1 to TRBJ1-3, with D maybe TRBD1 (6 bases). V lost 4 bases to trimming and J lost 3 bases, with 17 bases between them. This CDR3 is built from 16 residues. CDR1 and CDR2 (germline): SGHRS, YFSETQ.

This clone was seen more than once but under ten times. The rearrangement uses TRBV7-3 and TRBJ2-4; tentative D call: TRBD1 (5 bases). The CDR3 runs to 16 residues. The germline V and J ends were trimmed by 2 bases and 0 bases, with 11 bases remaining between them. Germline values: CDR1 SGHTA, CDR2 FQGTGA. The CDR3 is CASSLGAGLAKNIQYF. In DNA, the CDR3 is TGTGCCAGCAGCTTAGGGGCAGGTCTAGCCAAAAACATTCAGTACTTC.

This chain uses TRBV11-3 with TRBJ2-1; D is uncertain. Germline lookup yields CDR1 SGHNT and CDR2 YENEEA. The CDR3 spans 14 residues. V was clipped by 1 base and J by 5 bases, with 9 bases between them. This CDR3 reads CASSLGGINNEQFF. The CDR3 DNA is TGTGCCAGCAGCTTAGGAGGCATCAACAATGAGCAGTTCTTC.

A note on this clone: A much larger clone is a single base away; this may be a read error. Other DNA sequences in this sample translate to the same CDR3. V and J are TRBV11-2 and TRBJ1-1; 9 bases agree with TRBD1. Unmatched junction bases numbered 5, after V lost 3 bases and J lost 6 bases. The CDR3 extends over 14 amino acids. CDR1 and CDR2 from the germline V gene are SGHAT and FQNNGV. CDR3 nucleotides: TGTGCCAGCAGCTTGGGGACAGGGCCTTCTGAAGCTTTCTTT. This sequence encodes CASSLGTGPSEAFF.

This chain joins TRBV27 and TRBJ2-5; TRBD2 might be the D (5 bases). The J call is in doubt because the DNA end fits TRBJ2-7 better. This CDR3 has 15 residues. The germline CDR1 and CDR2 sequences are MNHEY and SMNVEV (reference sequence). Here the CDR3 reads CASSRGRGAFYEQYF. DNA for the CDR3: TGTGCCAGCAGTCGGGGTCGGGGTGCGTTCTACGAGCAGTACTTC.

Many counts were recorded for this clone. The rearrangement uses TRBV6-5 and TRBJ1-2; no clear D gene. Trimming stripped 1 base from V and 0 bases from J, with 9 bases between. This CDR3 is built from 15 residues. The V gene's germline CDR1 is MNHEY and CDR2 SVGAGI. The CDR3, as DNA: TGTGCCAGCAGTTACTATCGTGGAGCTAACTATGGCTACACCTTC. It encodes CASSYYRGANYGYTF.